This TCR beta chain was captured by sequencing in a study of T cells in Graves' hyperthyroidism and ophthalmopathy. Amplified regions were TCR beta CDR3 sequences from RNA transcripts. HTBI primers were employed in a first-round RT-PCR of the TCR CDR3. TCRdb itself ran the multiplex PCR reads through MiXCR, one entry per CDR3 protein. This table has hundreds of thousands of distinct CDR3 sequences, under 15% appearing once. In its sample, this clonotype was seen many times. Trimming removed 5 bases at V and 5 bases at J, with 9 bases between. The CDR3 has 13 amino acids. Germline CDR1 and CDR2: MDHEN and SYDVKM.

The source of this sequence is a woman aged 35 to 49 with Graves' ophthalmopathy. The gene calls are TRBV28 and TRBJ2-2; no firm D call. Source material: blood. Written as DNA, the CDR3 is TGTGCCAGCAGTCAAATGAGGACCGGGGAGCTGTTTTTT. This codes for CASSQMRTGELFF. Supplemented by reference TRBV28 and TRBJ2-2, the full variable domain reads DVKVTQSSRYLVKRTGEKVFLECVQDMDHENMFWYRQDPGLGLRLIYFSYDVKMKEKGDIPEGYSVSREKKERFSLILESASTNQTSMYLCASSQMRTGELFFGEGSRLTVL.